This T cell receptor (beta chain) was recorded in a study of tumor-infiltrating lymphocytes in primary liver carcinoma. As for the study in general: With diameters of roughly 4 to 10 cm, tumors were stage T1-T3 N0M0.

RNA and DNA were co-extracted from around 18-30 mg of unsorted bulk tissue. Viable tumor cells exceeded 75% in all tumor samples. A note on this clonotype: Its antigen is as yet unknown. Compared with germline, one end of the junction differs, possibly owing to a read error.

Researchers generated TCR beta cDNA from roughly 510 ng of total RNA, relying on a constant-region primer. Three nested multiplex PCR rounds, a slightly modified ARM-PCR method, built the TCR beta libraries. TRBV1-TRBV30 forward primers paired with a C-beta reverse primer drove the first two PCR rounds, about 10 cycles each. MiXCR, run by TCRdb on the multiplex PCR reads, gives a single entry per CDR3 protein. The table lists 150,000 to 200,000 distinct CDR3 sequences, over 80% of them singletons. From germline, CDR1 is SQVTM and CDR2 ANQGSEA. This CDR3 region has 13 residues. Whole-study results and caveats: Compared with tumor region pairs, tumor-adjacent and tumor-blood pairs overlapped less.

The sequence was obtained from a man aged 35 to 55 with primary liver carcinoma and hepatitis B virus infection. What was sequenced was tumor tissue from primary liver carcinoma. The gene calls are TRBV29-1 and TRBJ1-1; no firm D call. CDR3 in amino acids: CSAVMVLNTEAFF. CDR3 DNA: TGTAGCGCTGTGATGGTCTTGAATACTGAAGCTTTCTTT.